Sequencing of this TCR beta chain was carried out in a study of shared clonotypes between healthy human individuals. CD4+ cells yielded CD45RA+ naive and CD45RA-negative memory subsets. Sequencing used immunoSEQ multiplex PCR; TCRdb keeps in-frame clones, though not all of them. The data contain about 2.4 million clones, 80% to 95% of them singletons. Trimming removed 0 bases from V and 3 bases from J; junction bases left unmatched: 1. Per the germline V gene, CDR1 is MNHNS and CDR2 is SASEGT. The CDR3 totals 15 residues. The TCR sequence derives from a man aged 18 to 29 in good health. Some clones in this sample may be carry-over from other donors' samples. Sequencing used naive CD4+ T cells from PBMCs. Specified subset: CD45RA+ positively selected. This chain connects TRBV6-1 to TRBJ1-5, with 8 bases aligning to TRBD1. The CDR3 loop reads CASSEAGQDNQPQHF. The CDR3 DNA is TGTGCCAGCAGTGAAGCGGGACAGGACAATCAGCCCCAGCATTTT.